The T cell receptor beta chain under discussion was sequenced for a study of T-cell reconstitution after alpha-beta-depleted transplantation in children. A library of TCRbeta sequences, prepared with unique molecular identifiers, was generated. TCRdb re-called the PCR reads with MiXCR, one entry per CDR3 protein. The data show 780,000 or so distinct CDR3 sequences, 16% seen once. Study findings and constraints: About two months after transplant, alpha-beta T cells reportedly came from several hundred expanded graft clones. The main origin of T-cell counts and diversity one year after transplant was newly produced T cells. At day 60, the high TCRbeta diversity found in some patients originated from recipient T cells and thymic progenitors that had survived.

On this clonotype itself: The antigen is undetermined. Mismatch with germline at one junction end may stem from a read error.

The CDR3 covers 18 residues. Germline assignment: CDR1 KGHDR and CDR2 SFDVKD. The source of this sequence is a male patient between 10 and 17 years old who had a stem cell transplant for acute lymphoblastic leukemia, so the T cells may come from the graft donor. The chain is built from TRBV24-1 and TRBJ2-1; 9 bases align to TRBD2. The sample here was PBMCs, mostly from graft donor cells, taken 360 days after TCRalphabeta/CD19-depleted stem cell transplant. As DNA, the CDR3 is TGTGCCGCCAGTTATTTGCAGAGTAGCGGGAGAAAGAGAAATGAGCAGTTCTTC. Translating it yields CAASYLQSSGRKRNEQFF.